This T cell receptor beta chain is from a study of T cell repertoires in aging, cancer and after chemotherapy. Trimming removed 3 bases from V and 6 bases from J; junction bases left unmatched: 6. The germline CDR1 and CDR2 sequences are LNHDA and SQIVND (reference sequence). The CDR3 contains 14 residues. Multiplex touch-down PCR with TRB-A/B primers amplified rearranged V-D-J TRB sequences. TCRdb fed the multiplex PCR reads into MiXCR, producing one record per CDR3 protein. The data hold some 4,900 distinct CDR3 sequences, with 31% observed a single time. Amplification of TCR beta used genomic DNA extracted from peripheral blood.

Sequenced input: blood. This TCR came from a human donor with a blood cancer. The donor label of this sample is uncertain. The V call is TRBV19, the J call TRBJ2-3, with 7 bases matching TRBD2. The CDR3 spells CASSIGGGDDTQYF. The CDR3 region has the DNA TGTGCCAGTAGTATTGGGGGGGGTGACGATACGCAGTATTTT.